The T cell receptor (beta chain) under discussion was sequenced for a study of T cell clonotyping in hematopoietic cell transplantation. Recipient blood drawn about 28 days pretransplant and days 30, 100, 180 after. Some clones are missing from TCRdb's copy, which holds only in-frame ones; the method was immunoSEQ multiplex PCR. The table has some 29,000 clones, 90% to 95% seen once. This clone appeared a single time. Its matching antigen is unknown. Study-wide points: Recipient TCR diversity dropped after transplant; expanded clonotypes rose from day 30 to 180. Broader posttransplant TCR repertoire diversity was predicted by graft donor and pretransplant recipient Inverse Simpson Index values. Few recipient clonotypes overlapped donors; over 97% were de novo at given depth.

The sample was PBMCs, taken 100 days after allogeneic stem cell transplant. This TCR derives from a female patient aged 50-60 years who had an allogeneic stem cell transplant from a related donor, so the T cells may come from the graft donor. Some clones in this sample may be carry-over from other donors' samples.

CDR3 nucleotide sequence: TGTGCCTGGACTTCCCCCGGGTACGAGCAGTACTTC. This encodes CAWTSPGYEQYF. This chain links TRBV30 with TRBJ2-7; D gene unclear. This CDR3 comprises 12 residues. Trimming took 4 bases from V and 4 from J, leaving 11 bases between them. Germline V lookup: CDR1 GTSNPN, CDR2 SVGIG (reference sequence).